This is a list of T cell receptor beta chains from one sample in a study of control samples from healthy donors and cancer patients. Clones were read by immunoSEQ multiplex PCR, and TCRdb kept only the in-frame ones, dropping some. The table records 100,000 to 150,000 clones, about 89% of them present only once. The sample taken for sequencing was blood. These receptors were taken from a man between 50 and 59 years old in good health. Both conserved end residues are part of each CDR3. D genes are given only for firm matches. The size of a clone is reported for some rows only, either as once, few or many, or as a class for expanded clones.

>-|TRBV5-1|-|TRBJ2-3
TGCGCCAGCAGCTTGGAAGGACGCACAGATACGCAGTATTTT
CASSLEGRTDTQYF
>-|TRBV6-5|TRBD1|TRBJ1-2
TGTGCCAGCAGTTACTCATCGGGACAGTATGGCTACACCTTC
CASSYSSGQYGYTF
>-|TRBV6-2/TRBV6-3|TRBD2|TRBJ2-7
TGTGCCAGCAGTTATCCCGGTGAGCGGGGCTACGAGCAGTACTTC
CASSYPGERGYEQYF
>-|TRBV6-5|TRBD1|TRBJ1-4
TGTGCCAGCAGTACGGACAGGGAAGGAGAAAAACTGTTTTTT
CASSTDREGEKLFF
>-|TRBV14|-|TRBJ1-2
TGTGCCAGCAGCCCGGACAGTAACTATGGCTACACCTTC
CASSPDSNYGYTF
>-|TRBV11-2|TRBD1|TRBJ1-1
TGTGCCAGCAGCTTATTACAGGGGAATGCCAACACTGAAGCTTTCTTT
CASSLLQGNANTEAFF
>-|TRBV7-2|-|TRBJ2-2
TGTGCCAGCAGCTTAGGGGTGGCCGGGGAGCTGTTTTTT
CASSLGVAGELFF
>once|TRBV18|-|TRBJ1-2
TGTGCCAGCTCCGTTCGCCAGGGGAATGATGGCTACACCTTC
CASSVRQGNDGYTF
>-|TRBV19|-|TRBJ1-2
TGTGCCAGTAGTACTGGGACCGGGTATGGCTACACCTTC
CASSTGTGYGYTF
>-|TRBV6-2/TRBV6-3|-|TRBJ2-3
TGTGCCAGCAGTTACTCGACGCCCCCAGATACGCAGTATTTT
CASSYSTPPDTQYF
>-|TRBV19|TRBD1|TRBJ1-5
TGTGCCAGTAGTAGGACAGGGGGATGGGGCCAGCCCCAGCATTTT
CASSRTGGWGQPQHF
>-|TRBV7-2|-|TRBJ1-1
TGTGCCAGCAGCTTGATGCGTTGGAACACTGAAGCTTTCTTT
CASSLMRWNTEAFF
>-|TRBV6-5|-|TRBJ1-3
TGTGCCAGCAGTTACTTCGGGGGTGAAGGAAACACCATATATTTT
CASSYFGGEGNTIYF
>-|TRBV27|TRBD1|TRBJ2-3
TGTGCCAGCAGTATAGGGACAGGGGGCTACCTCACAGATACGCAGTATTTT
CASSIGTGGYLTDTQYF
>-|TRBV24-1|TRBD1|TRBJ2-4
TGTGCCACCGGCCAGGGGGCCCGGGACATTCAGTACTTC
CATGQGARDIQYF
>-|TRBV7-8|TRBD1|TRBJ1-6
TGTGCCAGCAGCCCCGGACAGGGCGGACTCCTCCACTTT
CASSPGQGGLLHF
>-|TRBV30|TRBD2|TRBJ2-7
TGTGCCTGGAATCCGGGGGGAGGAGGTGGGCAGTACTTC
CAWNPGGGGGQYF
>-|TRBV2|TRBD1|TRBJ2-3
TGTGCCAGCACTGCGGGGACAGGGGTCACAGATACGCAGTATTTT
CASTAGTGVTDTQYF
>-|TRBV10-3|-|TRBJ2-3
TGTGCCATCGGCTCCCCAGATACGCAGTATTTT
CAIGSPDTQYF
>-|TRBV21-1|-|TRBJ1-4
TGTGCCAGCAGCGCCCGGGACAGAGATGAAAAACTGTTTTTT
CASSARDRDEKLFF
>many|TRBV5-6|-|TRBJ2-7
TGTGCCAGCAGCTTCTCGAACACCGGATACGAGCAGTACTTC
CASSFSNTGYEQYF
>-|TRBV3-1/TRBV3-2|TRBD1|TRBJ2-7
TGTGCCAGCAGCCAAGTGACAGGGAGTTACTACGAGCAGTACTTC
CASSQVTGSYYEQYF
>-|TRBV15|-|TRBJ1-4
TGTGCCACCAGCGCCGACTGGACTTCTAATGAAAAACTGTTTTTT
CATSADWTSNEKLFF
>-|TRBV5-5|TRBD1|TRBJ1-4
TGTGCCAGCAGCTTGGTACAGGGGTATGAAAAACTGTTTTTT
CASSLVQGYEKLFF
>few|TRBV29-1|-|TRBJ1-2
TGCAGCGTACAACCGGGACCTAACTATGGCTACACCTTC
CSVQPGPNYGYTF
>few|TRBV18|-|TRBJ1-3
TGTGCCAGCTCACCGTCCGCAGAAGGAAACACCATATATTTT
CASSPSAEGNTIYF
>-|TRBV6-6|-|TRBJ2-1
TGTGCCAGCAGCCCGCCGGTTAAGAGTGAGTTCTTC
CASSPPVKSEFF
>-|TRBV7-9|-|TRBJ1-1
TGTGCCAGCACCCCAACCGGGGCAGCAGGCACTGAAGCTTTCTTT
CASTPTGAAGTEAFF
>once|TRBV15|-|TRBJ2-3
TGTGCCACCAGCCTTCGGGGGATCACAGATACGCAGTATTTT
CATSLRGITDTQYF
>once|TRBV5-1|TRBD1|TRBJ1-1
TGCGCCAGCAGCTTGGACAGGGGGCACGCTGAAGCTTTCTTT
CASSLDRGHAEAFF
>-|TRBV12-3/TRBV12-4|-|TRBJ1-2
TGTGCCAGCAGCCGGGACCGGGAAGGAGGCTACACCTTC
CASSRDREGGYTF
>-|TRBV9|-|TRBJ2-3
TGTGCCAGCAGCCCTGGGGGGACTAGCACAGATACGCAGTATTTT
CASSPGGTSTDTQYF
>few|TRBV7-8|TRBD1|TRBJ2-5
TGTGCCAGCAGCTTTCCTACGACAGGGGGCAAGGAGACCCAGTACTTC
CASSFPTTGGKETQYF
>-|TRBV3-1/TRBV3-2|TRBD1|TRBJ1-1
TGTGCCAGCAGCCCTTCGGGACAGGGCGAAACTGAAGCTTTCTTT
CASSPSGQGETEAFF
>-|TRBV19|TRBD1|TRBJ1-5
TGTGCCAGTACCCCGACAGGGGGGAATCAGCCCCAGCATTTT
CASTPTGGNQPQHF
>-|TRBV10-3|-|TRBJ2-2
TGTGCCATCAGTGAGTTGGCAGGGGCCTCCACCGGGGAGCTGTTTTTT
CAISELAGASTGELFF
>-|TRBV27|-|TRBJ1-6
TGTGCCAGCAGTTTGAGCGGGGCTTGGAATTCACCCCTCCACTTT
CASSLSGAWNSPLHF
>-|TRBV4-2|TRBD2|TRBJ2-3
TGTGCCAGCAGCACTAGGCAGCGGGGGGCCCTCGGAGCTCTCACAGATACGCAGTATTTT
CASSTRQRGALGALTDTQYF
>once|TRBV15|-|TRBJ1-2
TGTGCCACCAGCAGCAGTCCTAACTATGGCTACACCTTC
CATSSSPNYGYTF
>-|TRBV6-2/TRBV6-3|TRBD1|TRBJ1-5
TGTGCCAGCAGTTACAGAGGGACAGGGGGACTCACTCAGCCCCAGCATTTT
CASSYRGTGGLTQPQHF
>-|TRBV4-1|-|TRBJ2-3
TGCGCCAGCAGCCAAGAGGGGCGGGGTAGCACAGATACGCAGTATTTT
CASSQEGRGSTDTQYF
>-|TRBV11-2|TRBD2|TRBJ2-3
TGTGCCAGCAGCTCTCGAAGCGGGGGGGTGAGCACAGATACGCAGTATTTT
CASSSRSGGVSTDTQYF
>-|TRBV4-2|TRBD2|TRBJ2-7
TGTGCCAGCAGCCAAGAACCCAGCGGGGGGCCACATTCCTACGAGCAGTACTTC
CASSQEPSGGPHSYEQYF
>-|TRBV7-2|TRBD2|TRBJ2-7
TGTGCCAGCAGCTCCTTAGCGGGGGGGCAGGGCGAGCAGTACTTC
CASSSLAGGQGEQYF
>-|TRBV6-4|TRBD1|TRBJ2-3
TGTGCCAGCTCCCTTTCCAATGACAGGGTGACAGATACGCAGTATTTT
CASSLSNDRVTDTQYF
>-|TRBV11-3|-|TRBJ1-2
TGTGCCAGCAGTCTAGCAGGGCGACAGGACCCCTATGGCTACACCTTC
CASSLAGRQDPYGYTF
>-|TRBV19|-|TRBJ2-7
TGTGCCAGTAGTCGGGACGGGACCCCCTACGAGCAGTACTTC
CASSRDGTPYEQYF
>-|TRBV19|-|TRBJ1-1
TGTGCCAGTAGTAAAACGGAGAACACTGAAGCTTTCTTT
CASSKTENTEAFF
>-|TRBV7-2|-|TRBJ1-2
TGTGCCAGCAAGGTCGGAATTGATGGCTACACCTTC
CASKVGIDGYTF
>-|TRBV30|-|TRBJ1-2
TGTGCCTGGAGTACCCAGGGTCAGATATATGGCTACACCTTC
CAWSTQGQIYGYTF
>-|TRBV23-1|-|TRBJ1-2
TGCGCCAGCAGCCCCCAGGGTGGCTACACCTTC
CASSPQGGYTF
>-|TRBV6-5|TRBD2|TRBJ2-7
TGTGCCAGCAGTTTCCCTTCTAGCGGGGGTCGATACGAGCAGTACTTC
CASSFPSSGGRYEQYF
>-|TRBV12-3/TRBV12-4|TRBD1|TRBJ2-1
TGTGCCAGCAGTCTACAGGGGGATGAGCAGTTCTTC
CASSLQGDEQFF
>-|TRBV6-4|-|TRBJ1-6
TGTGCCAGCAGTGATCAGGGGCCAAATTCACCCCTCCACTTT
CASSDQGPNSPLHF
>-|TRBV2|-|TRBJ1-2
TGTGCCAGCAGCGACCCTCTGGCAGATCCCTATGGCTACACCTTC
CASSDPLADPYGYTF
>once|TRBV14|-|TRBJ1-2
TGTGCCAGCAGCCAGGGTCCGAACTATGGCTACACCTTC
CASSQGPNYGYTF
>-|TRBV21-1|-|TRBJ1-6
TGTGCCAGCACCCTTCCCTCCCTACCTAGTTCACCCCTCCACTTT
CASTLPSLPSSPLHF